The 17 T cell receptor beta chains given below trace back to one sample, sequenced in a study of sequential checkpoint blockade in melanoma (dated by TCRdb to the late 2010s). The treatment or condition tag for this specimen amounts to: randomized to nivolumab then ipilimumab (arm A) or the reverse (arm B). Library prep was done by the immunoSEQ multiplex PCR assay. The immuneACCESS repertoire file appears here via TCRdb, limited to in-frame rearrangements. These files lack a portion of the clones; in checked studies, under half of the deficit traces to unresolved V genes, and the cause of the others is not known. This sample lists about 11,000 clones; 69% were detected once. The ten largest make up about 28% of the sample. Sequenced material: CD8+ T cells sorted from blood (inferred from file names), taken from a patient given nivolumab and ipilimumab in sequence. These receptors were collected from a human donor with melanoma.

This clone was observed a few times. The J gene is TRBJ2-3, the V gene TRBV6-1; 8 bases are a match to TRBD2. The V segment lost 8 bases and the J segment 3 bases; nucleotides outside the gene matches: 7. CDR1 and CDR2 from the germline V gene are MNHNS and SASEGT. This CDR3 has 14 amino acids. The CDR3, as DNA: TGTGCCAGCGGACTAGCCGGGGAGACAGATACGCAGTATTTT. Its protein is CASGLAGETDTQYF.

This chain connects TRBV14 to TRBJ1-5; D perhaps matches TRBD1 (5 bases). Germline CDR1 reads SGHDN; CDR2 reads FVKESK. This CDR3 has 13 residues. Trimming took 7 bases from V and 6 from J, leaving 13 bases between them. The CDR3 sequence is CASIGTGPQPQHF. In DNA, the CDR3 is TGTGCCAGCATTGGTACAGGACCTCAGCCCCAGCATTTT.

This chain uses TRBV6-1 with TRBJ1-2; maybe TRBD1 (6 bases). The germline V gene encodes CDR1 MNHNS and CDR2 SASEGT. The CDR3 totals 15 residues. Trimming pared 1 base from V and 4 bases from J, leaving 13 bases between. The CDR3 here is CASSEGQGTFYGYTF. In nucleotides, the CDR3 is TGTGCCAGCAGTGAAGGGCAGGGGACGTTCTATGGCTACACCTTC.

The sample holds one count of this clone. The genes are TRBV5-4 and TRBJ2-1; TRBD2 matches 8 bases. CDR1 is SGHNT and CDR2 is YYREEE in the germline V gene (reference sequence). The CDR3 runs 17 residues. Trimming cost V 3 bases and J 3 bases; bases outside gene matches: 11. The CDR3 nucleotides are TGTGCCAGCAGCTACCCCTCACTAGCGGATCACTACAATGAGCAGTTCTTC. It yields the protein CASSYPSLADHYNEQFF.

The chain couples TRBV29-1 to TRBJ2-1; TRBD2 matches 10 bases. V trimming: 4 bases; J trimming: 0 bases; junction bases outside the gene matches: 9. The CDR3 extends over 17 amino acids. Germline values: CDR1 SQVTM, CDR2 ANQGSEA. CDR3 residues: CSVAGLPSGSSYNEQFF. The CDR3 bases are TGCAGCGTTGCCGGTTTGCCTAGCGGGAGCTCCTACAATGAGCAGTTCTTC.

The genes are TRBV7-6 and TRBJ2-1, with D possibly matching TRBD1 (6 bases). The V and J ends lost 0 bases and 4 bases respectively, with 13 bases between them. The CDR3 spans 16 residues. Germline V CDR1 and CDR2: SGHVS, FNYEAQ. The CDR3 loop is CASSLAAGALYNEQFF. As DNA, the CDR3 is TGTGCCAGCAGCTTAGCGGCAGGGGCGCTGTACAATGAGCAGTTCTTC.

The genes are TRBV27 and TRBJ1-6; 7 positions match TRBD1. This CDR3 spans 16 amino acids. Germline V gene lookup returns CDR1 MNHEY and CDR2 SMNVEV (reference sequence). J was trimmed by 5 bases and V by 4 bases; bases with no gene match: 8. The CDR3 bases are TGTGCCAGCAGTTCTTGGGACAGTAGGCATAATTCACCCCTCCACTTT. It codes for CASSSWDSRHNSPLHF.

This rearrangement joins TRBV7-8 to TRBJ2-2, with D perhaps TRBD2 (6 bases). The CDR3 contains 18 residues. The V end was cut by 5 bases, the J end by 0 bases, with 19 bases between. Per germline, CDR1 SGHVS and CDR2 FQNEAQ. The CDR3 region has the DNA TGTGCCAGCAGCCAAGGGTTTGCTAGCGAACCGAACACCGGGGAGCTGTTTTTT. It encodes CASSQGFASEPNTGELFF.

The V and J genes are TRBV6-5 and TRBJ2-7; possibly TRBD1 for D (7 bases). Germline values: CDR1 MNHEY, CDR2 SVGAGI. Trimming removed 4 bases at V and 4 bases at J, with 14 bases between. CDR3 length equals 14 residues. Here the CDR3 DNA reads TGTGCCAGCAGTTTTTTCCAGGGGGGATACGAGCAGTACTTC. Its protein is CASSFFQGGYEQYF.

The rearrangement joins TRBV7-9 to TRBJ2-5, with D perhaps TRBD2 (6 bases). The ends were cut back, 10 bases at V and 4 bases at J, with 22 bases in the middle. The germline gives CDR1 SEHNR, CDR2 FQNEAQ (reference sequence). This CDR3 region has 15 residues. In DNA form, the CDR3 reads TGTGCCATCCCCTCTCCGCGGACTACCGCAGAGACCCAGTACTTC. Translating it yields CAIPSPRTTAETQYF. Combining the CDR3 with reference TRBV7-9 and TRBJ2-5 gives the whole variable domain DTGVSQNPRHKITKRGQNVTFRCDPISEHNRLYWYRQTLGQGPEFLTYFQNEAQLEKSRLLSDRFSAERPKGSFSTLEIQRTEQGDSAMYLCAIPSPRTTAETQYFGPGTRLLVL.

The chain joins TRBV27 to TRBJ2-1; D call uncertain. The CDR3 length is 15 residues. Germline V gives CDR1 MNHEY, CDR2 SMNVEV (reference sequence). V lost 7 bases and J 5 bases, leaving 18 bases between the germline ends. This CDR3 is CASTTTPGWNNEQFF. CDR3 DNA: TGTGCCAGCACCACTACGCCCGGTTGGAACAATGAGCAGTTCTTC.

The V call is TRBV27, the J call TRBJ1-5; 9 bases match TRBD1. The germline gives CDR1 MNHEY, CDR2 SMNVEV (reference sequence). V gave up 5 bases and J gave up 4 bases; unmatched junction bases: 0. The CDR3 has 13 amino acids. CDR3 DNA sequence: TGTGCCAGCAGTGGACAGGGGAATCAGCCCCAGCATTTT. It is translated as CASSGQGNQPQHF.

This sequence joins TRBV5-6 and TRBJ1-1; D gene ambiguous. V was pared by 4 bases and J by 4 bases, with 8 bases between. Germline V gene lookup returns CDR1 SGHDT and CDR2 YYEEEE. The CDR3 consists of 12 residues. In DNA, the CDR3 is TGTGCCAGCAGCCTTATCCGCACTGAAGCTTTCTTT. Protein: CASSLIRTEAFF.

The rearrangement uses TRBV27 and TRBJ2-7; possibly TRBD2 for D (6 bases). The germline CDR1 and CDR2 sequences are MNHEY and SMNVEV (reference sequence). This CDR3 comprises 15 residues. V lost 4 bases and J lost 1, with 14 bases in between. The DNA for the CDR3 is TGTGCCAGCAGTTCTGGGACCCGGGGGTCCTACGAGCAGTACTTC. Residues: CASSSGTRGSYEQYF.

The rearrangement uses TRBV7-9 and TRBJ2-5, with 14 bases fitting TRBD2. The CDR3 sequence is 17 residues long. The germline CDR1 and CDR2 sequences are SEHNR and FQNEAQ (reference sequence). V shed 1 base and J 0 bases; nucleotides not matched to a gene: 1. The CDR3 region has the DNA TGTGCCAGCAGCTTAGGACTAGCGGGAGGGTACCAAGAGACCCAGTACTTC. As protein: CASSLGLAGGYQETQYF.

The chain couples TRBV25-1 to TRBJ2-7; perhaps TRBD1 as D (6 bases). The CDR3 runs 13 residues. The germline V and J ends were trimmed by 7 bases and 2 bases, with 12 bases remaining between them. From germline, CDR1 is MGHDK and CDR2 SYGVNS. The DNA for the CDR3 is TGTGCCAGCAAACAGGGCGGTACCTACGAGCAGTACTTC. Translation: CASKQGGTYEQYF.

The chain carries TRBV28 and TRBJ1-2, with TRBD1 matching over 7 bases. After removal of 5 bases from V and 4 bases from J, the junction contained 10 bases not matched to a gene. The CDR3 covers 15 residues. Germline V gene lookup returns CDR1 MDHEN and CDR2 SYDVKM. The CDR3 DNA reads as TGTGCCAGCAGTATAGAAGCCGACAGGGTCTATGGCTACACCTTC. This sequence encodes CASSIEADRVYGYTF.